This TCR beta chain comes out of a study of memory CD4+ T cells and cytomegalovirus serostatus. Measured with immunoSEQ multiplex PCR; TCRdb has only the in-frame clones, and not every one. Among 65,000 to 95,000 clones listed, 80% were seen once. V was trimmed by 7 bases and J by 4 bases, leaving 13 bases between them. Per the germline V gene, CDR1 is SGHTA and CDR2 is FQGNSA. The CDR3 is made up of 13 amino acids. The sort gate was single viable CD3+CD4+CD8-CD45RO+ cells for memory CD4+ T cells. The J gene is TRBJ1-2, the V gene TRBV7-2; no reliable D call. This sequence originates from an adult in good health and CMV-seronegative. Material: memory CD4+ T cells from blood. CDR3 in amino acids: CASTTDGGYGYTF. In DNA form, the CDR3 reads TGTGCCAGCACCACAGACGGAGGCTATGGCTACACCTTC.